In this sample, the clone carrying this T cell receptor (beta chain) turned up a few times. Its antigen is not known. The data were taken from a study of identical twins. Overall study findings and caveats: Out-of-frame alpha sequences common to twins exhibited an excess of low generation probability. Monozygotic twins shared more out-of-frame TCR alpha than recombination models predicted.

V lost 7 bases, J lost 1 base, and 13 bases lay in between. The CDR3 has 14 residues. Template switching (which added a universal primer site) was used, and cDNA carried unique molecular identifiers. MiXCR was run by TCRdb on the 5' RACE reads, yielding one entry per CDR3 protein. The table records just under 550,000 distinct CDR3 sequences, roughly 15% of them present only once. These records were also assigned to another study, of yellow fever vaccine responses in identical twins. In that study: Twins' vaccine T cell response reportedly seemed partly convergent, partly personalized.

The sequence derives from a woman between 18 and 29 years old in good health. This rearrangement joins TRBV12-3 or TRBV12-4 to TRBJ1-1, with D perhaps TRBD1 (6 bases). The sample consisted of CD4+ T cells sorted from blood. The CDR3 region has the DNA TGTGCCAGCACCCGGACAGCCCAGAACACTGAAGCTTTCTTT. Its translation: CASTRTAQNTEAFF.